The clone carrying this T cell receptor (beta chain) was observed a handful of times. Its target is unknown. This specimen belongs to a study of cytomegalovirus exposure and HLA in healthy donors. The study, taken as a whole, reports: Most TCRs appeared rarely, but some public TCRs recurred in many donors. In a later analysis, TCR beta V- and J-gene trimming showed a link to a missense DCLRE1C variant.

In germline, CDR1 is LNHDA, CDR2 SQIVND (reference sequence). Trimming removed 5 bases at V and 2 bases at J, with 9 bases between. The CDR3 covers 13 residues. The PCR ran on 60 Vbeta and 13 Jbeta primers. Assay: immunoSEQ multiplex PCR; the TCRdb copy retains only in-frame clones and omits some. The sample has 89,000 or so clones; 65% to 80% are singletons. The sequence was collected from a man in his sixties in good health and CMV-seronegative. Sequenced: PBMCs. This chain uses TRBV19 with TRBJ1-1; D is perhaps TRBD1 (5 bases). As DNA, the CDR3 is TGTGCCAGTAGTTCTAGGGGAAACACTGAAGCTTTCTTT. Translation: CASSSRGNTEAFF.